Each of the 29 T cell receptor beta chains below was sequenced from the same sample in a study of T cell responses to AZD1222 COVID-19 vaccine. The protocol was immunoSEQ multiplex PCR, while the TCRdb copy is restricted to in-frame clones and leaves out a portion. The table has 140,000 to 150,000 clones, about 92% seen once. Specimen: peripheral blood, collected 28 days after the second AZD1222 dose. The source of these receptors is an adult who received the AZD1222 COVID-19 vaccine.

This chain links TRBV19 with TRBJ2-3, with TRBD2 identical over 12 bases. With V trimmed by 2 bases and J by 4 bases, 4 bases remained unmatched. The CDR3 covers 16 residues. From germline, CDR1 is LNHDA and CDR2 SQIVND (reference sequence). Here the CDR3 reads CASSIRGLAGSDTQYF. The CDR3 DNA sequence: TGTGCCAGTAGTATACGCGGACTAGCGGGATCAGATACGCAGTATTTT.

This clone was counted a single time. This CDR3 is CASVKTVGGVTEAFF. As DNA, the CDR3 is TGTGCCAGCGTGAAGACAGTTGGGGGAGTCACTGAAGCTTTCTTT. The V and J genes are TRBV7-8 and TRBJ1-1; tentatively, D is TRBD1 (5 bases). CDR1 is SGHVS, CDR2 FQNEAQ, per germline. V dropped 8 bases and J dropped 4 bases, with 20 bases sitting between them. CDR3 length: 15 residues.

The chain carries TRBV6-5 and TRBJ1-6; D is perhaps TRBD1 (6 bases). The germline gives CDR1 MNHEY, CDR2 SVGAGI. The germline V and J ends were trimmed by 6 bases and 7 bases, with 16 bases remaining between them. The CDR3 length is 15 residues. The CDR3 nucleotides are TGTGCCAGCAGGGCAAGGGGAAGGGGGAATTCACCCCTCCACTTT. It yields the protein CASRARGRGNSPLHF.

The chain carries TRBV2 and TRBJ1-1, with TRBD1 matching over 8 bases. The germline gives CDR1 SNHLY, CDR2 FYNNEI. The CDR3 totals 14 residues. With V trimmed by 6 bases and J by 10 bases, 13 bases remained unmatched. CDR3 bases: TGTGCCAGCAGCGCCCGACAGGGGTTAGTTGGAGCTTTCTTT. It yields the protein CASSARQGLVGAFF.

The genes are TRBV10-3 and TRBJ1-1; 8 bases map to TRBD1. The V gene end was trimmed by 7 bases and the J gene end by 5 bases; junction bases not matched to a gene: 6. From germline, CDR1 is ENHRY and CDR2 SYGVKD. CDR3 length: 13 amino acids. The CDR3 nucleotides read TGTGCCATCAACACCGACAGGGGTACTGAAGCTTTCTTT. Protein product: CAINTDRGTEAFF.

The chain couples TRBV7-2 to TRBJ1-1, with a weak D call TRBD1 (5 bases). V lost 4 bases and J lost 5, with 20 bases in between. This CDR3 region has 16 residues. The V gene's germline CDR1 is SGHTA and CDR2 FQGNSA. CDR3 protein: CASSSWSGGGRTEAFF. The CDR3 DNA sequence: TGTGCCAGCAGCTCTTGGTCGGGTGGGGGGAGGACTGAAGCTTTCTTT.

The chain links TRBV5-1 to TRBJ1-2; tentatively, D is TRBD1 (5 bases). The germline CDR1 and CDR2 sequences are SGHRS and YFSETQ. The CDR3 has 16 amino acids. V lost 4 bases and J lost 6, with 22 bases in between. The CDR3 DNA sequence: TGCGCCAGCAGCCCCGCGATGGGGGGGGAAGGGGATGGCTACACCTTC. Translated, it gives CASSPAMGGEGDGYTF.

The DNA of the CDR3 is TGTGCCAGCGAGGGGGCGCCCACCGGGGAGCTGTTTTTT. This codes for CASEGAPTGELFF. The chain is built from TRBV2 and TRBJ2-2, with 7 bases identical to TRBD1. The ends lost 8 bases at V and 4 bases at J; junction bases unmatched: 4. Germline CDR1 reads SNHLY; CDR2 reads FYNNEI. The CDR3 sequence is 13 residues long.

The CDR3 DNA is TGTGCCAGCAGCTTCACTAGGACAGGATCCTACAATGAGCAGTTCTTC. Its translation is CASSFTRTGSYNEQFF. The chain couples TRBV7-3 to TRBJ2-1; 7 positions match TRBD1. The CDR3 totals 16 residues. In germline, CDR1 is SGHTA, CDR2 FQGTGA. With V trimmed by 3 bases and J by 1 base, 6 bases remained unmatched.

This chain joins TRBV28 and TRBJ1-2; no clear D gene. Between the trimmed V and J ends, which lost 5 bases and 7 bases, there was a span of 14 bases. Germline V gene data show CDR1 as MDHEN and CDR2 as SYDVKM. CDR3 length equals 13 residues. The chain's CDR3 is CASSGDFTSGYTF. The CDR3 DNA reads TGTGCCAGCAGTGGGGATTTTACCTCTGGCTACACCTTC.

The chain couples TRBV7-9 to TRBJ1-1, with D unclear. The CDR3 is made up of 14 amino acids. Trimming stripped 3 bases from V and 2 bases from J, with 10 bases between. CDR1 and CDR2 from the germline V gene are SEHNR and FQNEAQ (reference sequence). DNA for the CDR3: TGTGCCAGCAGCTTGGTCGGCGGAAACACTGAAGCTTTCTTT. This codes for CASSLVGGNTEAFF.

This chain joins TRBV30 and TRBJ2-3; D not resolved. V was cut by 0 bases and J by 4 bases, with 5 bases left in between. CDR1 and CDR2 from the germline V gene are GTSNPN and SVGIG (reference sequence). This CDR3 region has 12 residues. The CDR3 spells CAWSVAADTQYF. As DNA, the CDR3 is TGTGCCTGGAGTGTGGCGGCAGATACGCAGTATTTT.

CDR3: CASSPARYGTDTQYF. Here the CDR3 DNA reads TGTGCCAGCAGCCCCGCTCGCTACGGCACAGATACGCAGTATTTT. J is TRBJ2-3 and V is TRBV7-2; D is undetermined. The V end was cut by 5 bases, the J end by 1 base, with 13 bases between. Per the germline V gene, CDR1 is SGHTA and CDR2 is FQGNSA. This CDR3 is built from 15 residues. Drawing the rest from reference TRBV7-2 and TRBJ2-3, the complete variable domain is GAGVSQSPSNKVTEKGKDVELRCDPISGHTALYWYRQSLGQGLEFLIYFQGNSAPDKSGLPSDRFSAERTGGSVSTLTIQRTQQEDSAVYLCASSPARYGTDTQYFGPGTRLTVL.

This chain joins TRBV11-3 and TRBJ2-7; possibly TRBD2 for D (5 bases). Trimming removed 0 bases at V and 7 bases at J, with 13 bases between. The CDR3 loop spans 14 amino acids. In germline, CDR1 is SGHNT, CDR2 YENEEA. CDR3 sequence (DNA): TGTGCCAGCAGCTTAGATGGAACAAGAGGGGAGCAGTACTTC. It is translated as CASSLDGTRGEQYF.

Of note for this clone: Its ends do not fully match the called genes, so a read error is possible. The CDR3 region is CACRTGDSYNEQFF. The CDR3, as DNA: TGTGCCTGCAGGACTGGCGACTCCTACAATGAGCAGTTCTTC. This rearrangement joins TRBV2 to TRBJ2-1; possible D gene TRBD2, 5 bases. Germline loops: CDR1 SNHLY, CDR2 FYNNEI. The CDR3 consists of 14 residues.

The CDR3 coding sequence is TGTGCCAGCAGCTTAGGTGCAGGGCGGGCTGAAGCTTTCTTT. Translating gives CASSLGAGRAEAFF. The rearrangement joins TRBV13 to TRBJ1-1, with D possibly TRBD1 on 5 matching bases. Germline V gene sequence: CDR1 PRHDT, CDR2 FYEKMQ (reference sequence). Deletions cut 0 bases from V and 6 bases from J, with 11 bases between. This CDR3 has 14 amino acids. Combining the CDR3 with reference TRBV13 and TRBJ1-1 gives the whole variable domain AAGVIQSPRHLIKEKRETATLKCYPIPRHDTVYWYQQGPGQDPQFLISFYEKMQSDKGSIPDRFSAQQFSDYHSELNMSSLELGDSALYFCASSLGAGRAEAFFGQGTRLTVV.

The chain is built from TRBV27 and TRBJ1-2; a weak D match, TRBD1 (5 bases). Trimming removed 5 bases at V and 3 bases at J, with 16 bases between. Germline V CDR1 and CDR2: MNHEY, SMNVEV (reference sequence). The CDR3 is 15 amino acids. The CDR3 loop is CASSASRDRYYGYTF. CDR3 DNA: TGTGCCAGCAGTGCGTCCCGGGACCGTTACTATGGCTACACCTTC.

This clone was recorded once. The chain links TRBV9 to TRBJ1-2; 9 nucleotides align to TRBD1. The V and J ends lost 0 bases and 4 bases, in that order; junction bases with no gene match: 1. CDR1 is SGDLS and CDR2 is YYNGEE in the germline V gene. The CDR3 covers 14 residues. The CDR3 protein is CASSVEGQGYGYTF. The DNA of the CDR3 is TGTGCCAGCAGCGTAGAGGGACAGGGCTATGGCTACACCTTC.

The rearrangement links TRBV12-3 or TRBV12-4 to TRBJ1-1, with 11 nucleotides matching TRBD1. J gave up 11 bases and V 5 bases, and 7 bases lay outside the gene matches. The CDR3 runs to 13 residues. CDR3 region: CASSLGTGGTAFF. The CDR3 bases are TGTGCCAGCAGTCTCGGGACAGGGGGTACGGCTTTCTTT.

The V and J genes are TRBV24-1 and TRBJ2-3, with D perhaps matching TRBD2 (6 bases). The V end was cut by 9 bases, the J end by 0 bases, with 12 bases between. CDR1 is KGHDR, CDR2 SFDVKD, per germline. The CDR3 totals 14 residues. The CDR3 nucleotides read TGTGCCACCCAAGGAGGGGCTAGCACAGATACGCAGTATTTT. Its translation: CATQGGASTDTQYF.

V usage is TRBV19 and J usage is TRBJ1-2; 8 nucleotides line up with TRBD1. From germline, CDR1 is LNHDA and CDR2 SQIVND (reference sequence). The CDR3 sequence is 14 residues long. V shed 7 bases and J 2 bases; nucleotides not matched to a gene: 6. The DNA of the CDR3 is TGTGCCAGTATCCCCGGACAGGGCAACTATGGCTACACCTTC. It yields the protein CASIPGQGNYGYTF. Full variable domain (rest looked up from reference TRBV19 and TRBJ1-2): DGGITQSPKYLFRKEGQNVTLSCEQNLNHDAMYWYRQDPGQGLRLIYYSQIVNDFQKGDIAEGYSVSREKKESFPLTVTSAQKNPTAFYLCASIPGQGNYGYTFGSGTRLTVV.

The chain carries TRBV29-1 and TRBJ1-1; the match to TRBD1 covers 7 bases. Germline-derived CDR1 and CDR2 are SQVTM and ANQGSEA. The CDR3 spans 14 residues. The ends lost 6 bases at V and 0 bases at J; junction bases unmatched: 7. The CDR3: CSVLETGLNTEAFF. Here the CDR3 DNA reads TGCAGCGTCCTTGAGACAGGGTTGAACACTGAAGCTTTCTTT.

This rearrangement joins TRBV10-3 to TRBJ2-7; D assignment may be TRBD1 or TRBD2 (6 bases each). This CDR3 spans 15 amino acids. The germline V gene has CDR1 ENHRY and CDR2 SYGVKD. Trimming took off 0 bases at V and 5 bases at J, with 14 bases between the two ends. The CDR3 here is CAISESLGGKNEQYF. CDR3 nucleotide sequence: TGTGCCATCAGTGAGTCTTTAGGGGGGAAGAACGAGCAGTACTTC.

The chain carries TRBV5-1 and TRBJ2-7; 11 positions match TRBD1. The CDR3 spans 14 residues. Germline CDR1 and CDR2: SGHRS and YFSETQ. J was trimmed by 4 bases and V by 2 bases; bases with no gene match: 2. The CDR3 reads CASSLGTGGYEQYF. Here the CDR3 DNA reads TGCGCCAGCAGCTTAGGGACAGGGGGGTACGAGCAGTACTTC.

The gene calls are TRBV7-2 and TRBJ2-1; 10 bases agree with TRBD1. The ends lost 5 bases at V and 1 base at J; junction bases unmatched: 5. The CDR3 runs 16 residues. Per the germline V gene, CDR1 is SGHTA and CDR2 is FQGNSA. CDR3 DNA: TGTGCCAGCAGCAAAATGGACAGGGGGTCCTACAATGAGCAGTTCTTC. Translating it yields CASSKMDRGSYNEQFF. The variable domain in full, completed from reference TRBV7-2 and TRBJ2-1, reads GAGVSQSPSNKVTEKGKDVELRCDPISGHTALYWYRQSLGQGLEFLIYFQGNSAPDKSGLPSDRFSAERTGGSVSTLTIQRTQQEDSAVYLCASSKMDRGSYNEQFFGPGTRLTVL.

This clone was counted a few times. The rearrangement uses TRBV5-5 and TRBJ2-5; 10 bases are shared with TRBD1. The CDR3 length is 17 residues. With 1 base clipped from V and 5 bases from J, the junction kept 11 bases outside the gene matches. CDR1 and CDR2 from the germline V gene are SGHKS and YYEKEE (reference sequence). The CDR3 reads CASSLSTPTGGRETQYF. The CDR3 DNA follows: TGTGCCAGCAGCTTGAGTACTCCGACAGGGGGCAGGGAGACCCAGTACTTC.

Only one count was recorded for this clone. The DNA of the CDR3 is TGTGCCAGCAGTTTAACAGGGGATAGCAATCAGCCCCAGCATTTT. Protein: CASSLTGDSNQPQHF. This chain links TRBV28 with TRBJ1-5; 7 bases agree with TRBD1. Losses at the gene ends were 2 bases for V and 0 bases for J; bases not matched to a gene: 1. There are 15 residues in the CDR3. Looked up from germline, CDR1 is MDHEN and CDR2 is SYDVKM.

The rearrangement joins TRBV19 to TRBJ2-7, with 7 bases matching TRBD1. This CDR3 has 17 amino acids. Germline CDR1 LNHDA, CDR2 SQIVND (reference sequence). V lost 3 bases to trimming and J lost 3 bases; unmatched junction nucleotides: 14. CDR3 region: CASSIGQEENWGYEQYF. For the CDR3, the DNA is TGTGCCAGTAGTATTGGACAGGAAGAAAACTGGGGCTACGAGCAGTACTTC.

The chain combines TRBV6-2 or TRBV6-3 with TRBJ1-2; a possible D gene is TRBD1 (5 bases). Germline values: CDR1 MNHEY, CDR2 SVGEGT. The CDR3 totals 13 residues. Deletions cut 2 bases from V and 7 bases from J, with 11 bases between. The CDR3 region is CASSYEGHSGYTF. The CDR3 DNA reads as TGTGCCAGCAGTTACGAAGGACATAGTGGCTACACCTTC.